Shown below are 22 T cell receptor beta chains from a single sample sequenced in a study of shared clonotypes between healthy human individuals. Profiling relied on immunoSEQ multiplex PCR, and the TCRdb table lists in-frame clones only, not all of them. This sample has over a million clones, with approximately 98.5% found just once. The sequenced sample was naive CD4+ T cells sorted from blood. The subset here: CD45RA+ positively selected. The receptor set was obtained from a man aged 25 to 40 in good health.

The chain uses TRBV27 and TRBJ2-7; D is perhaps TRBD1 or TRBD2 (6 bases each). The CDR3 runs 18 residues. Looked up from germline, CDR1 is MNHEY and CDR2 is SMNVEV (reference sequence). Trimming took 1 base from V and 3 from J, leaving 22 bases between them. CDR3 in DNA: TGTGCCAGCAGTTTATACCCCTTTACGGGGGCTGGAGACTACGAGCAGTACTTC. As protein: CASSLYPFTGAGDYEQYF.

The chain is built from TRBV19 and TRBJ2-2, with TRBD2 as a possible D gene (6 bases). Germline V gene sequence: CDR1 LNHDA, CDR2 SQIVND (reference sequence). There are 13 residues in the CDR3. Between the trimmed V and J ends, which lost 8 bases and 8 bases, there was a span of 15 bases. The CDR3 spells CASLPGVTGELFF. The CDR3 DNA follows: TGTGCCAGTCTTCCGGGAGTGACGGGGGAGCTGTTTTTT.

The chain recombines TRBV10-3 with TRBJ2-7; tentative D call: TRBD1 (5 bases). Deletions cut 10 bases from V and 0 bases from J, with 13 bases between. The germline V gene encodes CDR1 ENHRY and CDR2 SYGVKD. The length of the CDR3 is 13 residues. CDR3 sequence: CATLEQDSYEQYF. The CDR3 DNA follows: TGTGCCACCTTGGAACAGGACTCCTACGAGCAGTACTTC.

The gene calls are TRBV7-2 and TRBJ2-7; D perhaps matches TRBD2 (7 bases). The germline CDR1 and CDR2 sequences are SGHTA and FQGNSA. This CDR3 is 17 amino acids long. The V gene lost 0 bases and the J gene lost 0 bases, with 15 bases spanning the gap. The CDR3: CASSLAARRGLSYEQYF. CDR3 coding DNA: TGTGCCAGCAGCTTAGCTGCGAGGCGGGGGCTCTCCTACGAGCAGTACTTC.

The chain joins TRBV4-3 to TRBJ2-7, with 12 bases aligning to TRBD2. There are 17 residues in the CDR3. Germline CDR1 is LGHNA and CDR2 is YSLEER. V lost 4 bases to trimming and J lost 6 bases; unmatched junction nucleotides: 13. The CDR3 reads CASSRGLAGIEASEQYF. The CDR3 DNA is TGCGCCAGCAGCCGCGGACTAGCGGGAATCGAGGCTAGCGAGCAGTACTTC.

The V and J genes are TRBV9 and TRBJ2-1; 9 bases fit TRBD2. Unmatched junction bases numbered 6, after V lost 1 base and J lost 10 bases. Per germline, CDR1 SGDLS and CDR2 YYNGEE. The CDR3 is 14 residues long. CDR3 in DNA: TGTGCCAGCAGCGTATTAGCGGGAGAATTGGAGCAGTTCTTC. The encoded protein is CASSVLAGELEQFF.

V and J are TRBV28 and TRBJ2-5; D not certain. CDR1 and CDR2 from the germline V gene are MDHEN and SYDVKM. Deletions cut 2 bases from V and 0 bases from J, with 7 bases between. This CDR3 region has 14 residues. The CDR3 DNA follows: TGTGCCAGCAGTTTAAGGATTTACCAAGAGACCCAGTACTTC. Translated, it gives CASSLRIYQETQYF. The whole variable domain, filled in from reference TRBV28 and TRBJ2-5, reads DVKVTQSSRYLVKRTGEKVFLECVQDMDHENMFWYRQDPGLGLRLIYFSYDVKMKEKGDIPEGYSVSREKKERFSLILESASTNQTSMYLCASSLRIYQETQYFGPGTRLLVL.

As to this clone: The same CDR3 is also encoded by other DNA sequences in this sample. The CDR3 loop reads CASSRSSYEQYF. The CDR3 bases are TGTGCCAGCTCACGGAGCTCCTACGAGCAGTACTTC. The chain links TRBV18 to TRBJ2-7, with no clear D. This CDR3 region has 12 residues. The germline V and J ends were trimmed by 4 bases and 0 bases, with 4 bases remaining between them. Germline CDR1 and CDR2: KGHSH and LQKENI.

A single count supports this clone. The rearrangement joins TRBV27 to TRBJ1-5, with 7 bases aligning to TRBD1. Germline V gives CDR1 MNHEY, CDR2 SMNVEV (reference sequence). With V trimmed by 10 bases and J by 5 bases, 17 bases remained unmatched. This CDR3 spans 16 amino acids. CDR3 residues: CATRATLGGGHQPQHF. In DNA, the CDR3 is TGTGCCACCAGGGCTACTTTAGGGGGCGGCCATCAGCCCCAGCATTTT.

The chain uses TRBV9 and TRBJ2-7, with D hard to call. Per germline, CDR1 SGDLS and CDR2 YYNGEE. The CDR3 has 14 residues. With 0 bases removed from V and 5 bases from J, the gap between germline ends came to 12 bases. CDR3 protein: CASSVGIRSHEQYF. The DNA of the CDR3 is TGTGCCAGCAGCGTAGGGATCCGTTCCCACGAGCAGTACTTC.

The J gene is TRBJ1-4, the V gene TRBV21-1. TRBV21-1 is a pseudogene segment. The CDR3 is 12 amino acids. CDR3 residues: CAGAPANEKLFF. The CDR3 DNA reads TGTGCAGGCGCGCCTGCTAATGAAAAACTGTTTTTT.

V usage is TRBV11-2 and J usage is TRBJ2-1, with 10 positions matching TRBD2. The CDR3 runs 15 residues. Germline lookup yields CDR1 SGHAT and CDR2 FQNNGV. Germline trimming cut 5 bases from V and 2 bases from J; bases unmatched to any gene: 3. The CDR3 protein is CASSPTSGAYNEQFF. CDR3 bases: TGTGCCAGCAGCCCCACTAGCGGGGCCTACAATGAGCAGTTCTTC.

V is TRBV7-9 and J is TRBJ2-1, with D possibly TRBD2 on 6 matching bases. Per the germline V gene, CDR1 is SEHNR and CDR2 is FQNEAQ (reference sequence). V dropped 1 base and J dropped 5 bases, with 15 bases sitting between them. The CDR3 length is 16 residues. CDR3 region: CASSLVRLAFNNEQFF. The CDR3 nucleotides are TGTGCCAGCAGCTTAGTAAGGCTAGCGTTCAACAATGAGCAGTTCTTC.

The chain recombines TRBV28 with TRBJ2-1; 9 nucleotides agree with TRBD2. CDR3 length: 15 residues. Germline V gene data show CDR1 as MDHEN and CDR2 as SYDVKM. J was trimmed by 8 bases and V by 3 bases; bases with no gene match: 8. The CDR3 region has the DNA TGTGCCAGCAGTTTGAGAGCGGGAGGTGGCCATGAGCAGTTCTTC. As protein: CASSLRAGGGHEQFF.

The chain has TRBV27 and TRBJ2-1; TRBD2 is a possible D gene (6 bases). Germline CDR1 MNHEY, CDR2 SMNVEV (reference sequence). The V end lost 10 bases, the J end lost 3 bases, and 19 bases lay between the germline ends. CDR3 length equals 15 residues. The CDR3 loop reads CATILRRGIYNEQFF. The CDR3 region has the DNA TGTGCCACAATCCTTAGGCGGGGAATCTACAATGAGCAGTTCTTC.

The chain links TRBV5-4 to TRBJ2-7, with 7 nucleotides matching TRBD1. The CDR3 runs 12 residues. J gave up 4 bases and V 4 bases, and 2 bases lay outside the gene matches. Germline CDR1 SGHNT, CDR2 YYREEE (reference sequence). As DNA, the CDR3 is TGTGCCAGCAGCACGACAGGGTACGAGCAGTACTTC. Its translation is CASSTTGYEQYF. Full variable domain (outside the CDR3, taken from reference TRBV5-4 and TRBJ2-7): ETGVTQSPTHLIKTRGQQVTLRCSSQSGHNTVSWYQQALGQGPQFIFQYYREEENGRGNFPPRFSGLQFPNYSSELNVNALELDDSALYLCASSTTGYEQYFGPGTRLTVT.

The J gene is TRBJ2-7, the V gene TRBV5-5; the D gene is possibly TRBD1 (5 bases). CDR3 length: 13 amino acids. Germline V gene data show CDR1 as SGHKS and CDR2 as YYEKEE (reference sequence). V was trimmed by 6 bases and J by 5 bases, leaving 15 bases between them. CDR3 loop: CASTPRQGHEQYF. The CDR3, as DNA: TGTGCCAGCACCCCGCGGCAGGGCCACGAGCAGTACTTC. Filled out from reference TRBV5-5 and TRBJ2-7, the complete variable domain reads DAGVTQSPTHLIKTRGQQVTLRCSPISGHKSVSWYQQVLGQGPQFIFQYYEKEERGRGNFPDRFSARQFPNYSSELNVNALLLGDSALYLCASTPRQGHEQYFGPGTRLTVT.

J is TRBJ2-3 and V is TRBV11-2, with D perhaps TRBD1 (5 bases). Per the germline V gene, CDR1 is SGHAT and CDR2 is FQNNGV. V lost 7 bases, J lost 5 bases, and 22 bases lay in between. This CDR3 region has 16 residues. The CDR3 region has the DNA TGTGCCAGCACCACAAGCCTGGGGCGAGTTGGAGATACGCAGTATTTT. Translation gives CASTTSLGRVGDTQYF.

This sequence joins TRBV6-9 and TRBJ2-2; D is uncertain. The CDR3 is 13 amino acids. V was clipped by 3 bases and J by 7 bases, with 9 bases between them. Germline CDR1 MNHGY, CDR2 SVAAGI. CDR3 DNA sequence: TGTGCCAGCAGTTACGAGGTCGGCGGGGAGCTGTTTTTT. This translates into CASSYEVGGELFF.

This chain joins TRBV25-1 and TRBJ2-5; possible D gene TRBD1, 6 bases. The CDR3 has 14 residues. The germline V gene has CDR1 MGHDK and CDR2 SYGVNS. V was trimmed by 4 bases and J by 5 bases, leaving 14 bases between them. The CDR3 is CASSGNRVMETQYF. In DNA, the CDR3 is TGTGCCAGCAGTGGGAACAGGGTTATGGAGACCCAGTACTTC. The full variable domain, rest sourced from reference TRBV25-1 and TRBJ2-5, is EADIYQTPRYLVIGTGKKITLECSQTMGHDKMYWYQQDPGMELHLIHYSYGVNSTEKGDLSSESTVSRIRTEHFPLTLESARPSHTSQYLCASSGNRVMETQYFGPGTRLLVL.

The V and J genes are TRBV11-3 and TRBJ2-1; D perhaps matches TRBD2 (6 bases). This CDR3 is 15 amino acids long. Looked up from germline, CDR1 is SGHNT and CDR2 is YENEEA. Trimming cost V 4 bases and J 7 bases, with 17 bases left between them. The CDR3 DNA follows: TGTGCCAGCAGCTACCGGGACTCAGCGGAAAATGAGCAGTTCTTC. It specifies CASSYRDSAENEQFF.

V is TRBV7-7 and J is TRBJ2-5; 9 positions agree with TRBD2. The V segment lost 3 bases and the J segment 1 base; nucleotides outside the gene matches: 3. Germline V gives CDR1 SSHAT, CDR2 FNYEAQ (reference sequence). This CDR3 contains 15 residues. DNA for the CDR3: TGTGCCAGCAGCTTGGTGACTAGCGGCCAAGAGACCCAGTACTTC. It specifies CASSLVTSGQETQYF.